The clone carrying this T cell receptor (beta chain) has only a few counts. The sample is drawn from a study of early T cells in non-severe SARS-CoV-2 infection. V trimming: 4 bases; J trimming: 5 bases; junction bases outside the gene matches: 10. Per the germline V gene, CDR1 is SGHRS and CDR2 is YFSETQ. CDR3 size: 15 residues. TCRdb called the 5' RACE reads again in MiXCR, with one record for every CDR3 protein. Of around 92,000 distinct CDR3 sequences listed, 11% are singletons. The chain joins TRBV5-1 to TRBJ2-3; 7 nucleotides align to TRBD2. The sequenced sample consisted of whole blood. This TCR was sampled from an adult who was a healthcare worker with PCR-confirmed SARS-CoV-2 infection or an uninfected control (not recorded which). CDR3 sequence: CASSPLSGSIDTQYF. The CDR3 region has the DNA TGCGCCAGCAGCCCGCTTAGCGGGTCCATAGATACGCAGTATTTT.